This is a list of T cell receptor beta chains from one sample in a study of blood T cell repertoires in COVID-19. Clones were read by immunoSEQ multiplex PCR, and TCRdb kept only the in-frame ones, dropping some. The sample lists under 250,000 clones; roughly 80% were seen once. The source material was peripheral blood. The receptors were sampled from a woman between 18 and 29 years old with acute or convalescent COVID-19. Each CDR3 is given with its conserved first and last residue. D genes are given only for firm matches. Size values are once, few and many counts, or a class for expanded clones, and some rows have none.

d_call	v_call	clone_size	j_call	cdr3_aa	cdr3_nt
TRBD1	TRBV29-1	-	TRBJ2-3	CSASLGQGRTDTQYF	TGCAGCGCAAGCCTGGGACAGGGGAGGACAGATACGCAGTATTTT
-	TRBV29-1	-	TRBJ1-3	CSVEEVRNSGNTIYF	TGCAGCGTTGAAGAGGTCAGAAACTCTGGAAACACCATATATTTT
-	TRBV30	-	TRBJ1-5	CACGQSERQPQHF	TGTGCCTGCGGACAGTCGGAGCGTCAGCCCCAGCATTTT
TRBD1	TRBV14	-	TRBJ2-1	CASRPWTGEYNEQFF	TGTGCCAGCAGGCCCTGGACAGGGGAGTACAATGAGCAGTTCTTC
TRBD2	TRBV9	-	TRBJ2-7	CASSARLAGPEQYF	TGTGCCAGCAGCGCCAGACTAGCGGGACCTGAGCAGTACTTC
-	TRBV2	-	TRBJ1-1	CASSLPAGSYTEAFF	TGTGCCAGCAGCCTCCCCGCGGGGTCGTATACTGAAGCTTTCTTT
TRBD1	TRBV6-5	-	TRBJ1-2	CASSYSYDRAFYGYTF	TGTGCCAGCAGTTACTCATACGACAGGGCCTTCTATGGCTACACCTTC
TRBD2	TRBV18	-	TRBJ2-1	CASSPPPGLADSYNEQFF	TGTGCCAGCTCACCACCCCCGGGACTAGCGGACTCCTACAATGAGCAGTTCTTC
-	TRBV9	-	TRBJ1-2	CASTRAGAGYTF	TGTGCCAGCACCAGGGCGGGGGCTGGCTACACCTTC
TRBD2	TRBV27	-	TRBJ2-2	CASSPRLAGTITGELFF	TGTGCCAGCAGTCCAAGACTAGCGGGGACTATCACCGGGGAGCTGTTTTTT
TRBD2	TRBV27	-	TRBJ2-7	CASSLSGLAGGLWEQYF	TGTGCCAGCAGTTTATCGGGACTAGCGGGAGGGCTATGGGAGCAGTACTTC
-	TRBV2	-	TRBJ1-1	CASSDNKLRAFF	TGTGCCAGCAGTGATAATAAGTTGCGAGCTTTCTTT
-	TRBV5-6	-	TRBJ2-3	CASSWAGLITDTQYF	TGTGCCAGCAGCTGGGCGGGACTCATCACAGATACGCAGTATTTT
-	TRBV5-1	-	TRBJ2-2	CASRQATNTGELFF	TGCGCCAGCCGACAGGCTACGAACACCGGGGAGCTGTTTTTT
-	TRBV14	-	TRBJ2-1	CASSQDLTPYNEQFF	TGCGCCAGCAGCCAAGATCTGACACCTTACAATGAGCAGTTCTTC
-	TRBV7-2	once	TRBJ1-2	CASSSLQSLYGYTF	TGTGCCAGCAGCTCCTTACAGAGCCTCTATGGCTACACCTTC
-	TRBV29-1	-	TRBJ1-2	CSVGGAGYTF	TGCAGCGTGGGGGGGGCTGGCTACACCTTC
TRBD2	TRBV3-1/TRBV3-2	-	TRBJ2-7	CASSQGTGGPEPYEQYF	TGTGCCAGCAGCCAAGGGACGGGGGGGCCCGAACCCTACGAGCAGTACTTC
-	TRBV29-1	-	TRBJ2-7	CSVRDSIYEQYF	TGCAGCGTTCGGGACTCCATCTACGAGCAGTACTTC
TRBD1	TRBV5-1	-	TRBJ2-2	CASSLSTGVAGELFF	TGCGCCAGCAGCCTATCCACAGGGGTGGCCGGGGAGCTGTTTTTT
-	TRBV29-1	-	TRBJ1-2	CSVVQGNYGYTF	TGCAGCGTTGTACAGGGTAACTATGGCTACACCTTC
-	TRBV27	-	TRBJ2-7	CASSLSSGPPWHEQYF	TGTGCCAGCAGTTTATCGTCAGGCCCTCCTTGGCACGAGCAGTACTTC
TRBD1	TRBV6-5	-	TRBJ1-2	CASRGWDSSIGYTF	TGTGCCAGCAGGGGGTGGGACAGCTCTATCGGCTACACCTTC
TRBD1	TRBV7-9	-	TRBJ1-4	CASSLPTGSSEKLFF	TGTGCCAGCAGCCTTCCGACAGGGAGTAGTGAAAAACTGTTTTTT
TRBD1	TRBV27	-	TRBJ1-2	CASSSYRDRGNGYTF	TGTGCCAGCAGTTCTTATAGGGACAGGGGCAATGGCTACACCTTC
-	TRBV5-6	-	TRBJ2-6	CASSTGYGANVLTF	TGTGCCAGCAGCACAGGGTACGGGGCCAACGTCCTGACTTTC
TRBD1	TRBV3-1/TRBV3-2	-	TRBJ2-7	CASSRRDRYYEQYF	TGTGCCAGCAGCCGTAGGGACAGGTACTACGAGCAGTACTTC
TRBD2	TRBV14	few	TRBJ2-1	CASSQVTSGTAEQFF	TGTGCCAGCAGCCAAGTGACTAGCGGGACTGCTGAGCAGTTCTTC
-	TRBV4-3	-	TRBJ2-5	CASSQELTPQRPQYF	TGCGCCAGCAGCCAAGAGTTAACCCCCCAGCGTCCCCAGTACTTC
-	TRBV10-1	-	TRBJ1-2	CASSPQGPYLINYGYTF	TGCGCCAGCAGTCCACAGGGACCCTACCTTATTAACTATGGCTACACCTTC
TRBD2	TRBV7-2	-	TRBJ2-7	CASSLVPTSEYEQYF	TGTGCCAGCAGCTTAGTTCCCACTAGCGAGTACGAGCAGTACTTC
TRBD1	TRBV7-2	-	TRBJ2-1	CASSINSVDRVGYGQFF	TGTGCCAGCAGCATTAACAGTGTCGACAGGGTTGGGTATGGGCAGTTCTTC